The next 17 T cell receptor beta chains were all read from a single sample in a study of cytomegalovirus exposure and HLA in healthy donors. The PCR ran on 60 Vbeta and 13 Jbeta primers. TCRdb keeps only in-frame clones here, not all; method: immunoSEQ multiplex PCR. The sample table includes 45,000 to 60,000 clones. Input material: PBMCs. These receptors all stem from a male donor in good health and CMV-seronegative.

The chain is built from TRBV27 and TRBJ2-7; 8 bases fit TRBD2. The CDR3 spans 13 residues. V was pared by 6 bases and J by 6 bases, with 7 bases of the junction left unmatched. The V gene's germline CDR1 is MNHEY and CDR2 SMNVEV (reference sequence). The DNA for the CDR3 is TGTGCCAGCAGGGGTAGCGGGGCTCTCGAGCAGTACTTC. Its translation is CASRGSGALEQYF.

This sequence joins TRBV30 and TRBJ2-5, with D perhaps TRBD2 (6 bases). V was trimmed by 7 bases and J by 4 bases, leaving 13 bases between them. The CDR3 is made up of 12 amino acids. From germline, CDR1 is GTSNPN and CDR2 SVGIG (reference sequence). Here the CDR3 DNA reads TGTGCCTACACGGTGGGGGGAGAGACCCAGTACTTC. Translation gives CAYTVGGETQYF.

On this clone: Germline and junction disagree at one end, which may indicate a read error. This chain links TRBV5-1 with TRBJ2-7; 8 nucleotides match TRBD2. The germline V gene encodes CDR1 SGHRS and CDR2 YFSETQ. The CDR3 runs to 14 residues. CDR3 region: CANSPGLAGDEQYF. The CDR3 nucleotides read TGCGCCAACAGCCCCGGACTAGCTGGGGACGAGCAGTACTTC.

The chain combines TRBV6-5 with TRBJ2-7, with TRBD2 matching over 13 bases. The CDR3 runs to 15 residues. The V and J ends lost 7 bases and 6 bases, in that order; junction bases with no gene match: 9. The V gene's germline CDR1 is MNHEY and CDR2 SVGAGI. CDR3 sequence (DNA): TGTGCCAGCATTAAAACTAGCGGGGGGGCTCGCGAGCAGTACTTC. Protein: CASIKTSGGAREQYF.

J is TRBJ2-7 and V is TRBV18; D may be TRBD2 (5 bases). Per germline, CDR1 KGHSH and CDR2 LQKENI. Trimming stripped 5 bases from V and 5 bases from J, with 10 bases between. This CDR3 has 12 amino acids. Written as DNA, the CDR3 is TGTGCCAGCTCAAGCGGAGCCAACGAGCAGTACTTC. Translating it yields CASSSGANEQYF.

The chain couples TRBV19 to TRBJ1-2; D gene unclear. The germline V gene has CDR1 LNHDA and CDR2 SQIVND (reference sequence). The CDR3 sequence is 13 residues long. Trimming pared 7 bases from V and 4 bases from J, leaving 13 bases between. The CDR3 nucleotides are TGTGCCAGTACTCCGCACTACTTCTATGGCTACACCTTC. This encodes CASTPHYFYGYTF.

This rearrangement joins TRBV5-1 to TRBJ1-1, with 7 bases aligning to TRBD1. This CDR3 has 15 amino acids. With V trimmed by 2 bases and J by 0 bases, 4 bases remained unmatched. In germline, CDR1 is SGHRS, CDR2 YFSETQ. The CDR3 loop reads CASSFYRGMNTEAFF. The CDR3 coding sequence is TGCGCCAGCAGCTTCTACAGGGGTATGAACACTGAAGCTTTCTTT.

The chain combines TRBV6-1 with TRBJ1-1; 7 bases line up with TRBD1. There are 15 residues in the CDR3. CDR1 MNHNS and CDR2 SASEGT come from the germline V gene. Trimming removed 4 bases from V and 2 bases from J; junction bases left unmatched: 7. In nucleotides, the CDR3 is TGTGCCAGCAGTGTTATGGGACAGACTAACACTGAAGCTTTCTTT. Translation: CASSVMGQTNTEAFF.

CDR3 sequence: CASSSGGAADTQYF. DNA for the CDR3: TGTGCCAGCAGCTCGGGAGGGGCGGCAGATACGCAGTATTTT. This rearrangement joins TRBV11-3 to TRBJ2-3; TRBD2 matches at 8 bases. With 4 bases clipped from V and 4 bases from J, the junction kept 4 bases outside the gene matches. This CDR3 contains 14 residues. Germline V gene data show CDR1 as SGHNT and CDR2 as YENEEA. Combining the CDR3 with reference TRBV11-3 and TRBJ2-3 gives the whole variable domain EAGVVQSPRYKIIEKKQPVAFWCNPISGHNTLYWYLQNLGQGPELLIRYENEEAVDDSQLPKDRFSAERLKGVDSTLKIQPAELGDSAVYLCASSSGGAADTQYFGPGTRLTVL.

This chain joins TRBV15 and TRBJ1-2; 9 nucleotides line up with TRBD1. V was clipped by 0 bases and J by 5 bases; unmatched bases: 19. CDR3 length: 20 amino acids. Germline CDR1 and CDR2: LNHNV and YYDKDF (reference sequence). In nucleotides, the CDR3 is TGTGCCACCAGCAGAGATAAGGGGGGACAGGGCGACGCCGCGTATTATGGCTACACCTTC. Its translation: CATSRDKGGQGDAAYYGYTF.

The chain combines TRBV7-3 with TRBJ2-2; possibly TRBD2 for D (6 bases). This CDR3 comprises 16 residues. CDR1 is SGHTA and CDR2 is FQGTGA in the germline V gene. The germline V and J ends were trimmed by 7 bases and 0 bases, with 15 bases remaining between them. The chain's CDR3 is CASTPGVAANTGELFF. The CDR3 DNA is TGTGCCAGCACCCCGGGGGTAGCGGCGAACACCGGGGAGCTGTTTTTT.

The chain employs TRBV7-9 and TRBJ2-7; no definite D call. CDR3 length: 12 amino acids. Germline CDR1 is SEHNR and CDR2 is FQNEAQ (reference sequence). The V gene lost 1 base and the J gene lost 3 bases, with 4 bases spanning the gap. CDR3 sequence (DNA): TGTGCCAGCAGCTTAGGGAGCTACGAGCAGTACTTC. This sequence encodes CASSLGSYEQYF.

The chain joins TRBV30 to TRBJ1-1; D is unresolved. The germline V and J ends were trimmed by 2 bases and 2 bases, with 9 bases remaining between them. CDR3 length: 13 residues. Germline V lookup: CDR1 GTSNPN, CDR2 SVGIG (reference sequence). The CDR3, as DNA: TGTGCCTGGAGTACAGACACTAACACTGAAGCTTTCTTT. Protein sequence: CAWSTDTNTEAFF.

CDR3: CASSELLGAGGDGYTF. For the CDR3, the DNA is TGTGCCAGCAGTGAACTATTGGGAGCAGGGGGCGATGGCTACACCTTC. The chain links TRBV25-1 to TRBJ1-2, with TRBD1 matching 8 bases. The V gene's germline CDR1 is MGHDK and CDR2 SYGVNS. CDR3 length: 16 amino acids. The V and J ends lost 2 bases and 6 bases, in that order; junction bases with no gene match: 11.

The CDR3: CASSAGQGNTIYF. The CDR3 DNA reads TGTGCCAGCAGCGCCGGACAGGGAAACACCATATATTTT. This chain links TRBV11-2 with TRBJ1-3; the D gene is possibly TRBD1 (6 bases). Germline V gives CDR1 SGHAT, CDR2 FQNNGV. The V end lost 5 bases, the J end lost 4 bases, and 9 bases lay between the germline ends. The CDR3 totals 13 residues.

V gene TRBV19 combines with J gene TRBJ1-6; 8 nucleotides align to TRBD1. J gave up 7 bases and V 7 bases, and 9 bases lay outside the gene matches. Germline lookup yields CDR1 LNHDA and CDR2 SQIVND (reference sequence). The CDR3 is 15 amino acids. Here the CDR3 reads CASTPGQGTNSPLHF. The CDR3 DNA follows: TGTGCCAGTACCCCCGGACAGGGAACGAATTCACCCCTCCACTTT.

This chain joins TRBV5-8 and TRBJ1-6; the D gene is possibly TRBD1 (5 bases). The V and J ends lost 0 bases and 3 bases respectively, with 10 bases between them. CDR3 length: 16 residues. From germline, CDR1 is SGHTS and CDR2 YDEGEE. The chain's CDR3 is CASSLEAGLYNSPLHF. The CDR3 bases are TGTGCCAGCAGCTTGGAGGCGGGACTCTATAATTCACCCCTCCACTTT.